This T cell receptor beta chain was profiled in a study of blood T cells in healthy people across ages. A sample-barcoded 5' primer and a J-beta primer mix were used in a second PCR of roughly 6 to 11 cycles. Using its own MiXCR run on the 5' RACE reads, TCRdb lists one record per CDR3 protein. Among 650,000 to 900,000 distinct CDR3 sequences listed, less than 80% were seen once. Per germline, CDR1 SEHNR and CDR2 FQNEAQ (reference sequence). The CDR3 consists of 16 residues. Germline trimming cut 6 bases from V and 4 bases from J; bases unmatched to any gene: 10. Specimen: blood. This receptor was obtained from a man between 25 and 39 years old in good health. V is TRBV7-9 and J is TRBJ2-1, with 9 bases matching TRBD1. CDR3 loop: CASSSYGTGLYNEQFF. DNA of the CDR3: TGTGCCAGCAGTTCGTACGGGACAGGGTTGTACAATGAGCAGTTCTTC.